The clone carrying this T cell receptor beta chain turned up a few times. CDR1 is MDHEN and CDR2 is SYDVKM in the germline V gene. The CDR3 is 13 amino acids. The V and J ends lost 3 bases and 7 bases, in that order; junction bases with no gene match: 3. These data belong to a study of T-cell reconstitution after alpha-beta-depleted transplantation in children. Researchers prepared the TCRbeta library using unique molecular identifiers, the study reports. From the PCR reads, TCRdb called clonotypes with MiXCR, one entry per CDR3 protein. The sample carries approximately 400,000 distinct CDR3 sequences, about a tenth recorded once.

The input for sequencing was PBMCs from the stem cell graft donor, taken from the stem cell graft. The J gene is TRBJ2-4, the V gene TRBV28; 7 bases align to TRBD1. The origin of this receptor is a human donor who donated a stem cell graft to a child with acute myeloid leukemia. CDR3 DNA sequence: TGTGCCAGCAGTTTCTTAGGGGGCAACATTCAGTACTTC. Translated: CASSFLGGNIQYF. The whole variable domain, remainder taken from reference TRBV28 and TRBJ2-4, is DVKVTQSSRYLVKRTGEKVFLECVQDMDHENMFWYRQDPGLGLRLIYFSYDVKMKEKGDIPEGYSVSREKKERFSLILESASTNQTSMYLCASSFLGGNIQYFGAGTRLSVL.